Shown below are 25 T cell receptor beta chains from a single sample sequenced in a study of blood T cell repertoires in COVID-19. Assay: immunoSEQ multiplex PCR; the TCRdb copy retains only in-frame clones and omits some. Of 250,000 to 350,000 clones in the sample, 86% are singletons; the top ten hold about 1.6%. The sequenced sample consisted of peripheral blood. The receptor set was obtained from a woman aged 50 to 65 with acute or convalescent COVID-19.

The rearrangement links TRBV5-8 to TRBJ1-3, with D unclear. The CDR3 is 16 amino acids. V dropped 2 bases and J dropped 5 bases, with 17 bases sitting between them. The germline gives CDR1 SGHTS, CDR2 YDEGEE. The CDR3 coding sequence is TGTGCCAGCAGCTTAAAAAGTGCCGGGGATAGAAACACCATATATTTT. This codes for CASSLKSAGDRNTIYF. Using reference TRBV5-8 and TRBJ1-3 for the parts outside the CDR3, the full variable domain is EAGVTQSPTHLIKTRGQQATLRCSPISGHTSVYWYQQALGLGLQFLLWYDEGEERNRGNFPPRFSGRQFPNYSSELNVNALELEDSALYLCASSLKSAGDRNTIYFGEGSWLTVV.

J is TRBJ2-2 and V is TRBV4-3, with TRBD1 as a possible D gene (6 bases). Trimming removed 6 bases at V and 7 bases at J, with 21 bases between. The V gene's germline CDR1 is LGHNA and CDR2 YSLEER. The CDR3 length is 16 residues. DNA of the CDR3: TGCGCCAGCAGTCCGGCAGGACAGCCTTTCATCGGGGAGCTGTTTTTT. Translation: CASSPAGQPFIGELFF.

The CDR3 region has the DNA TGTGCCAGTCGATCATTGGGGGGGACAACTAGCACAGATACGCAGTATTTT. It codes for CASRSLGGTTSTDTQYF. The chain uses TRBV19 and TRBJ2-3; perhaps TRBD2 as D (7 bases). CDR1 and CDR2 from the germline V gene are LNHDA and SQIVND (reference sequence). The CDR3 runs to 17 residues. Deletions cut 8 bases from V and 0 bases from J, with 21 bases between.

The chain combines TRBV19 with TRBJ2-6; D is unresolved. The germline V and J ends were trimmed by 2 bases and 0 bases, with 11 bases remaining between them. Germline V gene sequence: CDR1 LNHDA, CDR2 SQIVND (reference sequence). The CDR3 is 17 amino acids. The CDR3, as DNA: TGTGCCAGTAGTATATCTGTAAGCCGCTCTGGGGCCAACGTCCTGACTTTC. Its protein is CASSISVSRSGANVLTF.

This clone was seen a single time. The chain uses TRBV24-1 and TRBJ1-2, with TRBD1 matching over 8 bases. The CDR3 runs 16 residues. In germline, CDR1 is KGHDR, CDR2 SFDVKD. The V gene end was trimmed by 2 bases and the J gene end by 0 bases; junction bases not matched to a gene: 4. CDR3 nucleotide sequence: TGTGCCACCAGTGATTCGGACAGGGCCGCTAACTATGGCTACACCTTC. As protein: CATSDSDRAANYGYTF.

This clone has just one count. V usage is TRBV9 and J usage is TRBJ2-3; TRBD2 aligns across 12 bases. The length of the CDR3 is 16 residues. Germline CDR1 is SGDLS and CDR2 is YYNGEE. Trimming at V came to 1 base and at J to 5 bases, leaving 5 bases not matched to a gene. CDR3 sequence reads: CASSVTSGGLIDTQYF. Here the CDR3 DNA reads TGTGCCAGCAGCGTAACTAGCGGGGGGTTAATAGATACGCAGTATTTT. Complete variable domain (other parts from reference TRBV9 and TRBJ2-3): DSGVTQTPKHLITATGQRVTLRCSPRSGDLSVYWYQQSLDQGLQFLIQYYNGEERAKGNILERFSAQQFPDLHSELNLSSLELGDSALYFCASSVTSGGLIDTQYFGPGTRLTVL.

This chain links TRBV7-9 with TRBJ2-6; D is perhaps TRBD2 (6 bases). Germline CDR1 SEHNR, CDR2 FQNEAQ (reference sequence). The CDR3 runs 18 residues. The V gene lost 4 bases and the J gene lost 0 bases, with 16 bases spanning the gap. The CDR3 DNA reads TGTGCCAGCAGCTCCCCGCTGGGACTCCCCTCTGGGGCCAACGTCCTGACTTTC. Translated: CASSSPLGLPSGANVLTF. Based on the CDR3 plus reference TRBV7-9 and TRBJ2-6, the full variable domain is DTGVSQNPRHKITKRGQNVTFRCDPISEHNRLYWYRQTLGQGPEFLTYFQNEAQLEKSRLLSDRFSAERPKGSFSTLEIQRTEQGDSAMYLCASSSPLGLPSGANVLTFGAGSRLTVL.

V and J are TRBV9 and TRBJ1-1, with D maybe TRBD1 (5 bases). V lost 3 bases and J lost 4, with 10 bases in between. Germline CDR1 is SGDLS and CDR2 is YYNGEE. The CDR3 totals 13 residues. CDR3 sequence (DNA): TGTGCCAGCAGCGAGGGGAAAGGCACTGAAGCTTTCTTT. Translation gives CASSEGKGTEAFF.

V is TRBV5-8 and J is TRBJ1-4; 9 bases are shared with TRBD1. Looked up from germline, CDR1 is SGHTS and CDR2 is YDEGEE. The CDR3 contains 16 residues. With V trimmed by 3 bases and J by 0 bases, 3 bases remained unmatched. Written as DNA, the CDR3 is TGTGCCAGCAGCTCCGGGACAGGGTCAACTAATGAAAAACTGTTTTTT. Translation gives CASSSGTGSTNEKLFF. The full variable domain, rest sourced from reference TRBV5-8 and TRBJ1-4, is EAGVTQSPTHLIKTRGQQATLRCSPISGHTSVYWYQQALGLGLQFLLWYDEGEERNRGNFPPRFSGRQFPNYSSELNVNALELEDSALYLCASSSGTGSTNEKLFFGSGTQLSVL.

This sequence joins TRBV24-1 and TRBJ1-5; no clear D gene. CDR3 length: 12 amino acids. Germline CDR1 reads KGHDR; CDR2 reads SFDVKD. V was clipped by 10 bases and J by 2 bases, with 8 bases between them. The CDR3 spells CATSRGNQPQHF. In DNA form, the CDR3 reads TGTGCCACTTCACGGGGCAATCAGCCCCAGCATTTT.

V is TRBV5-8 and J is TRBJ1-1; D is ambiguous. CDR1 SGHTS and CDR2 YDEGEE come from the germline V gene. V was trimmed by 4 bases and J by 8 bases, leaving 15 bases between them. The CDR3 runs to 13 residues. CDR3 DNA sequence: TGTGCCAGCAGCCTTGGAGGCGCCTTAGAAGCTTTCTTT. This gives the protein CASSLGGALEAFF.

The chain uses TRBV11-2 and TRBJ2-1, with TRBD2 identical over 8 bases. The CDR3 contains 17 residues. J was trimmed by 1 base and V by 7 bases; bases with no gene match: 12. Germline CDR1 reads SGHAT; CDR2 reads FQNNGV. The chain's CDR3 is CASTGRQIAGSYNEQFF. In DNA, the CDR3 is TGTGCCAGCACCGGACGACAGATAGCGGGATCCTACAATGAGCAGTTCTTC.

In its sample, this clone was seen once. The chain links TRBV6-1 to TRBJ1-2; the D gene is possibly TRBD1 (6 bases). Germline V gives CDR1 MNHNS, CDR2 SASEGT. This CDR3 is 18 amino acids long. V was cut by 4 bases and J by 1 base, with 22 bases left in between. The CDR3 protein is CASSGIQGRGINNYGYTF. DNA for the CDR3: TGTGCCAGCAGTGGTATACAGGGCCGAGGGATTAATAACTATGGCTACACCTTC.

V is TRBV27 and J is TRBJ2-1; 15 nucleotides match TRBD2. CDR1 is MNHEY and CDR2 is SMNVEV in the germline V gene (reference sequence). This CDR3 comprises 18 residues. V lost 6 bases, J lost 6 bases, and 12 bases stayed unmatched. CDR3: CASSHGLAGGVRGNEQFF. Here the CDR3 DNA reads TGTGCCAGCAGCCATGGACTAGCGGGAGGGGTAAGGGGCAATGAGCAGTTCTTC.

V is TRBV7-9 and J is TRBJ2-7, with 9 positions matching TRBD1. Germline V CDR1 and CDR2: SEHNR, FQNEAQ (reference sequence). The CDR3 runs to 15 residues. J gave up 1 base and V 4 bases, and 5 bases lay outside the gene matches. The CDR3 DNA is TGTGCCAGCAGCTCCGGGACAGGGAGGTCCTACGAGCAGTACTTC. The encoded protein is CASSSGTGRSYEQYF.

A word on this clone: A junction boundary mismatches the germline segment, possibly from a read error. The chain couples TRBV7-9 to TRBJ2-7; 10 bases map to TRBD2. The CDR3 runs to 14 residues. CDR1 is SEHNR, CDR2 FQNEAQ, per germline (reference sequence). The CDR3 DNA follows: TGTGCCAGCAGCCTAGCGGGAGCAAAATACGAGCAGTACTTC. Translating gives CASSLAGAKYEQYF.

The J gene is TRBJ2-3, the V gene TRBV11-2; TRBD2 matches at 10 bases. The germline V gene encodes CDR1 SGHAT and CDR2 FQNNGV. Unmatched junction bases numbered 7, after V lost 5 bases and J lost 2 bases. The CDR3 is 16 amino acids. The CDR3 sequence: CASSRVAGGNTDTQYF. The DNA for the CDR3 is TGTGCCAGCAGCCGGGTAGCGGGAGGAAACACAGATACGCAGTATTTT.

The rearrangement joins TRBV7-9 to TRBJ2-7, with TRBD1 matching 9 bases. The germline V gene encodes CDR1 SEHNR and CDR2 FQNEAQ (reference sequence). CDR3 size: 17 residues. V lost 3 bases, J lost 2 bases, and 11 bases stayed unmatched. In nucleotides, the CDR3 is TGTGCCAGCAGCTTTGGTGCCGGGACAGGGAATACCTACGAGCAGTACTTC. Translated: CASSFGAGTGNTYEQYF.

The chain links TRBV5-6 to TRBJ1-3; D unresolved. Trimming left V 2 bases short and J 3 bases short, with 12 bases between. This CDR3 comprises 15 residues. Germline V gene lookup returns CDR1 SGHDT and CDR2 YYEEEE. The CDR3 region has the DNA TGTGCCAGCAGCTTTCTGACGGGAGGTGGAAACACCATATATTTT. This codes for CASSFLTGGGNTIYF.

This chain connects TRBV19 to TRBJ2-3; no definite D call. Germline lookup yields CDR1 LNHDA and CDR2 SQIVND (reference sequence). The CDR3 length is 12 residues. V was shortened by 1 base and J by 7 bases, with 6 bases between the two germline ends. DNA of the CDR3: TGTGCCAGTAGTATAGGACAAAATACGCAGTATTTT. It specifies CASSIGQNTQYF.

CDR3 region: CASRTGTGGFQETQYF. The DNA for the CDR3 is TGTGCCAGCAGAACCGGGACAGGGGGCTTCCAAGAGACCCAGTACTTC. V usage is TRBV7-9 and J usage is TRBJ2-5, with TRBD1 matching 12 bases. The CDR3 has 16 residues. The germline gives CDR1 SEHNR, CDR2 FQNEAQ (reference sequence). The V gene end was trimmed by 6 bases and the J gene end by 1 base; junction bases not matched to a gene: 6.

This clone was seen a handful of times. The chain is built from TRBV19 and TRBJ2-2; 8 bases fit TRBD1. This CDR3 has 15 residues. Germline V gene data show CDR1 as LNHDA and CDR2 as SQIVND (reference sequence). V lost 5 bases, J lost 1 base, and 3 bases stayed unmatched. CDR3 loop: CASSAGTGNTGELFF. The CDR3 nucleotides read TGTGCCAGTAGTGCCGGGACAGGGAACACCGGGGAGCTGTTTTTT.

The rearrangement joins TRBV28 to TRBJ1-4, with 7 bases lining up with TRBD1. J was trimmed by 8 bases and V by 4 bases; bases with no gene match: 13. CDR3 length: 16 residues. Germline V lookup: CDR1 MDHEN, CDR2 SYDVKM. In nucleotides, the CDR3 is TGTGCCAGCAGTTCTCATATTAGGGGGCGACAAGAAAAACTGTTTTTT. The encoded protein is CASSSHIRGRQEKLFF.

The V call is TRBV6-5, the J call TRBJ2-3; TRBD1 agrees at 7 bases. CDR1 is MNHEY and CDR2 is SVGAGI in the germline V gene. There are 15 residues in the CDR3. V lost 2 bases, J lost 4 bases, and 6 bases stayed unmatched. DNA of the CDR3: TGTGCCAGCAGTTACAGGGGGCGCGCCGCAGATACGCAGTATTTT. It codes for CASSYRGRAADTQYF.

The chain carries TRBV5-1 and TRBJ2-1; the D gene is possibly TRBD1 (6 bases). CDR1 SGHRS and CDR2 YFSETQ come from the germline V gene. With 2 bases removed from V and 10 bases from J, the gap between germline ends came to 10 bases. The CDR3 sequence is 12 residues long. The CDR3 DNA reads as TGCGCCAGCAGCTTAACAGGGTTGGAGCAGTTCTTC. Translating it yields CASSLTGLEQFF.